These 4 T cell receptor beta chains originate from one sample sequenced in a study of long-term antiretroviral therapy in people with HIV. A v3.0 immunoSEQ assay was performed at survey level. The protocol was immunoSEQ multiplex PCR, while the TCRdb copy is restricted to in-frame clones and leaves out a portion. The sample records some 22,000 clones, approximately 91% being singletons. Source: unsorted PBMCs, taken 0.6 years after starting antiretroviral therapy. The receptors here all came from a man aged 55 to 69 with HIV.

This rearrangement joins TRBV18 to TRBJ2-5; 10 bases align to TRBD1. The CDR3 sequence is 15 residues long. V shed 3 bases and J 5 bases; nucleotides not matched to a gene: 6. Germline V gene lookup returns CDR1 KGHSH and CDR2 LQKENI. In DNA, the CDR3 is TGTGCCAGCTCACCCCTCCCGGGACAGGGGGAGACCCAGTACTTC. Protein: CASSPLPGQGETQYF.

This sequence joins TRBV11-2 and TRBJ1-2; no clear D gene. The V gene's germline CDR1 is SGHAT and CDR2 FQNNGV. Trimming took 6 bases from V and 4 from J, leaving 15 bases between them. The CDR3 contains 14 residues. The CDR3 DNA reads as TGTGCCAGCAGTCTAAGAAGGGAAACCTATGGCTACACCTTC. Translating it yields CASSLRRETYGYTF.

The chain employs TRBV4-3 and TRBJ2-3; 7 bases fit TRBD1. Germline loops: CDR1 LGHNA, CDR2 YSLEER. Losses at the gene ends were 4 bases for V and 3 bases for J; bases not matched to a gene: 10. The CDR3 is made up of 16 amino acids. CDR3 sequence: CASSPSPGQPTDTQYF. CDR3 nucleotide sequence: TGCGCCAGCAGCCCATCCCCGGGACAGCCTACAGATACGCAGTATTTT.

The J gene is TRBJ2-7, the V gene TRBV7-7; 8 bases align to TRBD1. From germline, CDR1 is SSHAT and CDR2 FNYEAQ (reference sequence). V was pared by 5 bases and J by 3 bases, with 9 bases of the junction left unmatched. The CDR3 spans 15 residues. CDR3 amino acids: CASSPQGATIYEQYF. As DNA, the CDR3 is TGTGCCAGCAGCCCCCAGGGGGCGACGATCTACGAGCAGTACTTC.